The source of this T cell receptor (beta chain) is a study of cytomegalovirus exposure and HLA in healthy donors (dated by TCRdb to the late 2010s). Concerning the study at large: According to a later analysis, one platform produced both the roughly 110 validation repertoires and the 666 repertoires of the first cohort. The study aimed to test whether signatures of past pathogen exposure could be identified by cataloging public T cell receptors. A separate validation cohort of 90 to 150 different subjects was used in addition to the roughly 640-subject first cohort. High-throughput TCR immunosequencing, statistical association of individual TCRs with disease status, and machine learning were combined to predict cytomegalovirus infection status.

The donors belonged to the validation cohort of approximately 130 subjects, which was separate from the roughly 680-subject first cohort. A remark on this clone: It lacks a known antigen. Base qualities are missing; no much larger clone stands one base away.

Points the paper makes about the study in general: Across donors, most TCR sequences were observed very rarely, whereas some public TCRs were present in many individuals. The authors suggested that the approach could potentially be generalized to other disease states and immunological phenotypes. A few of the identified cytomegalovirus-associated TCR beta chains were confirmed in vitro to be specific for cytomegalovirus antigens. A later analysis found that TCRs clustered in the first cohort also tended to co-occur in the roughly 120 validation repertoires, with about 94% of cluster scores above 0. In both the original and validation cohorts, the classifier was reported to diagnose cytomegalovirus status with high specificity and sensitivity. A later analysis lacked HLA typing for the validation cohort, so it scored co-occurrence in that cohort across all 120 or so repertoires. A total of some 180 TCR beta chains were listed by the study as associated with cytomegalovirus.

Libraries were constructed by the immunoSEQ multiplex PCR assay. Concerning the study's data processing: A statistical classification framework was developed to diagnose cytomegalovirus status using the catalog of TCR beta chain sequences. In TCRdb, the immuneACCESS table is reduced to in-frame sequences with V and J assigned. These tables do not hold every clone; where another copy was compared, an unresolved V gene accounts for under half, and the others remain unexplained. The V and J calls and clone size were taken over from that table, and D and trimming were inferred from the DNA. In this sample the table shows a few hundred thousand clones, 80% to 90% of which occur a single time. Roughly 0.83% of the sample is taken by the ten largest. The CDR3 holds 14 amino acids from the cysteine to the phenylalanine. Left in the record is the CDR3 DNA by itself, 42 bases read in frame from the first base. V is trimmed back by 2 bases and J by 4 bases, and the junction contains 4 bases that no gene match accounts for. Based on the germline V gene, the CDR1 and CDR2 sequences are MDHEN and SYDVKM.

Here the chain combines TRBV28 and TRBJ2-7; 8 middle bases align to TRBD2. Sequencing input: PBMCs. The sequence was collected from a woman between 18 and 30 years old in good health and CMV-seronegative. Read as DNA, the sequence is TGTGCCAGCAGTTTAAGCGGGAGTAAGTACGAGCAGTACTTC. The encoded protein is CASSLSGSKYEQYF.